The 5 T cell receptor beta chains listed next were all sequenced from one sample in a study of T cells in Graves' hyperthyroidism and ophthalmopathy. The source material, RNA transcripts, was used to amplify TCR beta CDR3 regions. HTBI primers were the set used in a first-round RT-PCR of the TCR CDR3. TCRdb processed the multiplex PCR reads anew with MiXCR; each CDR3 protein has one entry. The sample contains about 290,000 distinct CDR3 sequences, approximately 17% of which appear only once. Sequenced sample: blood. All receptors derive from a man aged 30 to 39 with Graves' hyperthyroidism.

The sample holds many counts of this clonotype. The rearrangement links TRBV2 to TRBJ2-3; D gene ambiguous. CDR1 and CDR2 (germline): SNHLY, FYNNEI. The V end lost 7 bases, the J end lost 4 bases, and 12 bases lay between the germline ends. The CDR3 is 13 amino acids. CDR3 DNA sequence: TGTGCCAGCACCTTGTGGACCGCAGATACGCAGTATTTT. Its translation: CASTLWTADTQYF. Full variable domain (rest looked up from reference TRBV2 and TRBJ2-3): EPEVTQTPSHQVTQMGQEVILRCVPISNHLYFYWYRQILGQKVEFLVSFYNNEISEKSEIFDDQFSVERPDGSNFTLKIRSTKLEDSAMYFCASTLWTADTQYFGPGTRLTVL.

This clonotype was recorded a few times. V usage is TRBV3-1 and J usage is TRBJ2-5, with 8 bases matching TRBD1. Germline lookup yields CDR1 LGHDT and CDR2 YNNKEL (reference sequence). With 6 bases clipped from V and 2 bases from J, the junction kept 5 bases outside the gene matches. The CDR3 length is 14 residues. CDR3 residues: CASRPRGLQETQYF. The CDR3 nucleotides read TGTGCCAGCAGGCCCAGGGGGCTTCAAGAGACCCAGTACTTC.

This clonotype was observed at least ten times. The rearrangement joins TRBV30 to TRBJ1-5; 7 bases agree with TRBD1. Per the germline V gene, CDR1 is GTSNPN and CDR2 is SVGIG (reference sequence). CDR3 length equals 14 residues. J gave up 6 bases and V 0 bases, and 5 bases lay outside the gene matches. As DNA, the CDR3 is TGTGCCTGGAGTGTAGGAGGGGGCGGTCAGCCCCAGCATTTT. It is translated as CAWSVGGGGQPQHF.

This clonotype was detected ten times or more. Here the CDR3 reads CASSSTRGSYNEQFF. The CDR3, as DNA: TGTGCCAGCAGCTCAACCAGGGGCTCCTACAATGAGCAGTTCTTC. This chain uses TRBV11-3 with TRBJ2-1, with D perhaps matching TRBD1 (6 bases). CDR1 and CDR2 (germline): SGHNT, YENEEA. This CDR3 spans 15 amino acids. The ends were cut back, 4 bases at V and 0 bases at J, with 10 bases in the middle. The full variable domain, completed using reference TRBV11-3 and TRBJ2-1, is EAGVVQSPRYKIIEKKQPVAFWCNPISGHNTLYWYLQNLGQGPELLIRYENEEAVDDSQLPKDRFSAERLKGVDSTLKIQPAELGDSAVYLCASSSTRGSYNEQFFGPGTRLTVL.

The rearrangement uses TRBV20-1 and TRBJ1-2; TRBD1 is a possible D gene (6 bases). CDR3 length: 16 amino acids. Germline CDR1 is DFQATT and CDR2 is SNEGSKA (reference sequence). Trimming took 6 bases from V and 8 from J, leaving 28 bases between them. CDR3 sequence (DNA): TGCAGTGCCAAGACCGAAACAGGGTCGCTTGTAGGGGGCTACACCTTC. Its translation: CSAKTETGSLVGGYTF.